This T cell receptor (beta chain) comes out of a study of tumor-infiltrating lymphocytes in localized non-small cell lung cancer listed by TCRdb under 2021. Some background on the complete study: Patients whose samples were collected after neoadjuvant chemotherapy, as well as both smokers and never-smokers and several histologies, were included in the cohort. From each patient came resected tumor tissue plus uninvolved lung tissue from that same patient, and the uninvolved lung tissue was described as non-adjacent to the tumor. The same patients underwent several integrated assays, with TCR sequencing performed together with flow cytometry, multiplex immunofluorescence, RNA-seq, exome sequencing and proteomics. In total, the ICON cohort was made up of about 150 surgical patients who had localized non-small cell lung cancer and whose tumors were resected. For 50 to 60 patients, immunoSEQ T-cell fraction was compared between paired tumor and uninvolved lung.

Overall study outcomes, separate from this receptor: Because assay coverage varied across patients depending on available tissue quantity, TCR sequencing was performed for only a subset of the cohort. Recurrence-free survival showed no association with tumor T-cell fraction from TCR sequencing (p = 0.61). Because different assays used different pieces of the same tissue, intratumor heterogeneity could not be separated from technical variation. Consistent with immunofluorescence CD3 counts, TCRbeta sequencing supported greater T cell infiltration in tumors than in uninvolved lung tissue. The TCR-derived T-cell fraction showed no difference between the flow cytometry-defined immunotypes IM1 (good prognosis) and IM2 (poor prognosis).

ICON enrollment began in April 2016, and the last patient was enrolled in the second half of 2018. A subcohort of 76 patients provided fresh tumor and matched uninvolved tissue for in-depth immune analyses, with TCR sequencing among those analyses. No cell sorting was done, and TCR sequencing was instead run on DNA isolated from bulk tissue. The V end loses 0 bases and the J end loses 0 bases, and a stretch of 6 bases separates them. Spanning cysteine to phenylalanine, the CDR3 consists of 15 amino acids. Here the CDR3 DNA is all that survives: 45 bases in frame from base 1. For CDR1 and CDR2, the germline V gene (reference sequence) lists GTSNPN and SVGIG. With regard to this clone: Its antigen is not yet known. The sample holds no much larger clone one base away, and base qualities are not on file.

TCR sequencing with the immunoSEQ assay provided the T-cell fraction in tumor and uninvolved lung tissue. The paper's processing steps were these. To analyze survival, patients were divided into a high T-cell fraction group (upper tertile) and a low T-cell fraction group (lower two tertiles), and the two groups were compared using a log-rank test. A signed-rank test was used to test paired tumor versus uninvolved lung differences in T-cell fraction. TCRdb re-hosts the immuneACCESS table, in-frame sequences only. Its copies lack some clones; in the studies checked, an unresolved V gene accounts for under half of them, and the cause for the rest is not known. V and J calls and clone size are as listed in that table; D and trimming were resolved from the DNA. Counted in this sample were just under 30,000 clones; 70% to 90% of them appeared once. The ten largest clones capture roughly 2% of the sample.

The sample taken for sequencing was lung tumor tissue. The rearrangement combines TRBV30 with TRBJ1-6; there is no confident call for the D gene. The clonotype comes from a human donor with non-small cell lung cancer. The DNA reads TGTGCCTGGAGTGTCCGGAACTCCTATAATTCACCCCTCCACTTT. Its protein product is CAWSVRNSYNSPLHF. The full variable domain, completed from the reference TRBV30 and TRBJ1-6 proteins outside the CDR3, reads SQTIHQWPATLVQPVGSPLSLECTVEGTSNPNLYWYRQAAGRGLQLLFYSVGIGQISSEVPQNLSASRPQDRQFILSSKKLLLSDSGFYLCAWSVRNSYNSPLHFGNGTRLTVT.